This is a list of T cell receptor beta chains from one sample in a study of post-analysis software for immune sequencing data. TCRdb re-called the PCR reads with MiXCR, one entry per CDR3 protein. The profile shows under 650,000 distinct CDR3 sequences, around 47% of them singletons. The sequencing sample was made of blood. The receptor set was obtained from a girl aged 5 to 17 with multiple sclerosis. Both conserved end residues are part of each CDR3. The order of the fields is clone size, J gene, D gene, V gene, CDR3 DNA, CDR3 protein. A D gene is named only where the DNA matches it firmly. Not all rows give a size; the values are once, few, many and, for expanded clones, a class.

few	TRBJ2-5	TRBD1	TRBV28	TGTGCCAGCAGTTCCACCGGGACAGGGGACGGAGAGACCCAGTACTTC	CASSSTGTGDGETQYF
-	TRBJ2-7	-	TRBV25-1	TGTGCCAGCAGCGGGCCGTCCTACGAGCAGTACTTC	CASSGPSYEQYF
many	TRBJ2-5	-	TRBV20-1	TGCAGTGCTAGTCAGGAGACCCAGTACTTC	CSASQETQYF
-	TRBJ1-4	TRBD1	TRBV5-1	TGCGCCAGCAGCTTGGGACTCCGGGACAGTAATGAAAAACTGTTTTTT	CASSLGLRDSNEKLFF
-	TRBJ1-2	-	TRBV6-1	TGTGCCAGCAGTGAACTCGGCCGCGACACCTTC	CASSELGRDTF
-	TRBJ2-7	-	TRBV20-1	TGCAGTGCCAGAACCGGGGACTACGAGCAGTACTTC	CSARTGDYEQYF
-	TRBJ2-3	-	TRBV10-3	TGTGCCATCGCAGATCACGGAGATACGCAGTATTTT	CAIADHGDTQYF
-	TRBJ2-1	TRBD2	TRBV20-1	TGCAGTGCTAGGGTTCTAGCGGGAGCCTACAATGAGCAGTTCTTC	CSARVLAGAYNEQFF
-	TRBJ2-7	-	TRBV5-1	TGCGCCAGCAGCTTGGAACTATCATCCTACGAGCAGTACTTC	CASSLELSSYEQYF
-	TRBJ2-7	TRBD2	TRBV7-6	TGTGCCAGCAGCAGGGGGACTAGCGGGAGGGCCGCCCACGAGCAGTACTTC	CASSRGTSGRAAHEQYF
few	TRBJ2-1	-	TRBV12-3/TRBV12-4	TGTGCCAGCAGTTCTCAGGAGAGCTCCTACAATGAGCAGTTCTTC	CASSSQESSYNEQFF
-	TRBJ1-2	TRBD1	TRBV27	TGTGCCAGCAGTCAAAGGGCCCGACAGGGTGGAAATGGCTACACCTTC	CASSQRARQGGNGYTF
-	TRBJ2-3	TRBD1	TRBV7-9	TGTGCCAGCAGCTTATCTAGACAGGGTTATACAGATACGCAGTATTTT	CASSLSRQGYTDTQYF
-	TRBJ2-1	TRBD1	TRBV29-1	TGCAGCGTTTTGGACAGGGGTGGTAAATCGACCTCCTACAATGAGCAGTTCTTC	CSVLDRGGKSTSYNEQFF
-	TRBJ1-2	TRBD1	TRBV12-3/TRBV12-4	TGTGCCAGCAGGTCCAGGGGGGACTATGGCTACACCTTC	CASRSRGDYGYTF
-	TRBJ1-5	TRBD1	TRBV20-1	TGCAGTGCCGGGACAGGGCACAATCAGCCCCAGCATTTT	CSAGTGHNQPQHF
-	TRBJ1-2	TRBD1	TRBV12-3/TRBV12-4	TGTGCCAGCAGTCCATGGGACAGGGGGCGATTCTATGGCTACACCTTC	CASSPWDRGRFYGYTF
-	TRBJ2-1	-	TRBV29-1	TGCAGCTCCTTGGCAGGGGCTAGGCGGGAGACCCAGTTCTTC	CSSLAGARRETQFF
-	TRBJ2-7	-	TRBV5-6	TGTGCCAGCAGCTTGGGATGGTTTGGGGGTACCGACGAGCAGTACTTC	CASSLGWFGGTDEQYF